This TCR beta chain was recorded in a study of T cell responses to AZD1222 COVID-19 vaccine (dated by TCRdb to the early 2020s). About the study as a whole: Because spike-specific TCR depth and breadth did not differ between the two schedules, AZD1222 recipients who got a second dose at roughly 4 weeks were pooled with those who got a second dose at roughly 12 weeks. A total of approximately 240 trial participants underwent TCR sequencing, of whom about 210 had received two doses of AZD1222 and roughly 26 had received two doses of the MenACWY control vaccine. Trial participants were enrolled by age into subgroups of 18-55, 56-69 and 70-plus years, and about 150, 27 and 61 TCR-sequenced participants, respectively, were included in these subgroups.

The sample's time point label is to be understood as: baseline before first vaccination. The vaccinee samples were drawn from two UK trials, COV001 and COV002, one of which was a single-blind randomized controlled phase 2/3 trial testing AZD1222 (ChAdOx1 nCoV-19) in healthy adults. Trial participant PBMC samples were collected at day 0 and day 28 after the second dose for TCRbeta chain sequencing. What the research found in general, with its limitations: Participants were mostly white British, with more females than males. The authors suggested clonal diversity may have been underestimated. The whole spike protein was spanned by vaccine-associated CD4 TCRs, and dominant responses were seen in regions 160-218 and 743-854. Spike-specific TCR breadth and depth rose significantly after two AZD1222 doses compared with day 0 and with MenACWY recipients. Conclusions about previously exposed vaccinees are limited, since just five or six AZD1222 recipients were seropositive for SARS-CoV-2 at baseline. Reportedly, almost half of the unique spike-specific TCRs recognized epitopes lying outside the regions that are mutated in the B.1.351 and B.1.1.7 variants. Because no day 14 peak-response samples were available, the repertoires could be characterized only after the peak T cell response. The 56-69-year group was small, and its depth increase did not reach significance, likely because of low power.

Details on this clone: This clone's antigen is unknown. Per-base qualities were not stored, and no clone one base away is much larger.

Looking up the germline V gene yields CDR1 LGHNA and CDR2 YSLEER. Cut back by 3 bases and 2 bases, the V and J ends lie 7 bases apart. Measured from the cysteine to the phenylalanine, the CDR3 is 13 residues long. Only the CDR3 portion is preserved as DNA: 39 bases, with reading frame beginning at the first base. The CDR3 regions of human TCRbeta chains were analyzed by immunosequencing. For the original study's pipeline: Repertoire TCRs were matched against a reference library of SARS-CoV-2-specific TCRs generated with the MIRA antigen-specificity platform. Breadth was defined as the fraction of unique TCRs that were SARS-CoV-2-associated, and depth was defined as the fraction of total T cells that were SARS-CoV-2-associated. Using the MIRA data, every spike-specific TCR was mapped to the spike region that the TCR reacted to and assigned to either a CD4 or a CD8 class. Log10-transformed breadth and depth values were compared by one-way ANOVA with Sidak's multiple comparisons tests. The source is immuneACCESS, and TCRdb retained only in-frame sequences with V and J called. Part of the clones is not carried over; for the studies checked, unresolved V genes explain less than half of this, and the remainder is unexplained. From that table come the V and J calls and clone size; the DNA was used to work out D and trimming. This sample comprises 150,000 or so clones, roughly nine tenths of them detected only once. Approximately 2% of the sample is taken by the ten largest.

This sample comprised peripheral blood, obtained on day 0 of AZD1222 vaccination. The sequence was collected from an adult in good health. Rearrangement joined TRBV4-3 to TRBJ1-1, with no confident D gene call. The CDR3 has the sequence CASSQTSNTEAFF. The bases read TGCGCCAGCAGCCAGACCTCAAACACTGAAGCTTTCTTT.